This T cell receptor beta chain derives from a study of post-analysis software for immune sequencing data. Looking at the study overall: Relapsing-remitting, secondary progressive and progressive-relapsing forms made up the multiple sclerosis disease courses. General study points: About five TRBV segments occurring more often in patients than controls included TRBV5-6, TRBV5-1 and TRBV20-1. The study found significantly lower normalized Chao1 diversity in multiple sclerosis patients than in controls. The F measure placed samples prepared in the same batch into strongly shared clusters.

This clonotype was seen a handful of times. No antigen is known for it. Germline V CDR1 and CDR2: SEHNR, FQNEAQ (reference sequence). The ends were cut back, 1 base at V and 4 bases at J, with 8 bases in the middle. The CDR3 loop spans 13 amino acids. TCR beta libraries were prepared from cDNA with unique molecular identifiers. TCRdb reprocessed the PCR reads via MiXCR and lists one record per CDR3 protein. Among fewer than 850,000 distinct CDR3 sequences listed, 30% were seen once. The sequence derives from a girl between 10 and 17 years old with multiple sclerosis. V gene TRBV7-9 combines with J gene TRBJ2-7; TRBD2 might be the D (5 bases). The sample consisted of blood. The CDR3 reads CASSLVGRYEQYF. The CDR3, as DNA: TGTGCCAGCAGCTTAGTGGGGAGATACGAGCAGTACTTC.